This T cell receptor (beta chain) is from a study of molecular identifiers for immune sequencing clone quantification. Study context: The replicates split RNA from approximately 22,000 or 94,000 naive CD8 cells five ways and sequenced four.

TCRdb processed the PCR reads anew with MiXCR; each CDR3 protein has one entry. In the table there are 460,000 or so distinct CDR3 sequences, roughly 23% of which are singletons. In its sample, this clonotype was seen a few times. It was from 20,000 to 1,000,000 sorted cells, with 10%, 30% or 50% RNA, that naive CD8 libraries came. Researchers sorted naive CD8 T cells as cells that were CD8+CD4-CCR7+CD45RA+. This TCR derives from a human donor in good health. Some libraries in this study had Jurkat cell RNA spiked in. The sequencing sample was made of naive CD8+ T cells from blood, with Jurkat cell RNA spiked in. Subset denoted: FACS-sorted CD8+CD4-CCR7+CD45RA+ naive T cells.

The CDR3 nucleotides are TGTGCCAGCAGCCCGACGCGGACAGGGAACTCCTACGAGCAGTACTTC. Translating gives CASSPTRTGNSYEQYF. J is TRBJ2-7 and V is TRBV3-1; 8 nucleotides line up with TRBD1. V shed 4 bases, J shed 0 bases, and the junction held 8 bases outside the gene matches. CDR1 and CDR2 from the germline V gene are LGHDT and YNNKEL (reference sequence). The CDR3 is made up of 16 amino acids.